The subject of this entry is one T cell receptor (beta chain). The antigen is not known. The protocol was immunoSEQ multiplex PCR, while the TCRdb copy is restricted to in-frame clones and leaves out a portion. The sample lists more than 95,000 clones, over 90% occurring once. The sample is drawn from a study of siplizumab effects on memory and regulatory T cells. The CDR3 length is 16 residues. In germline, CDR1 is MNHEY, CDR2 SMNVEV (reference sequence). V lost 1 base to trimming and J lost 5 bases, with 15 bases between them. Study-wide results and caveats: There was no confirmation of the suppressive function of proliferating Tregs from siplizumab cultures. The study found that siplizumab significantly reduced alloreactive sequences traceable to unstimulated CD4+ memory cells.

The rearrangement links TRBV27 to TRBJ2-1, with D perhaps matching TRBD1 (5 bases). The receptor comes from a human donor in good health. Sequencing was done on a sample of Tregs sorted from blood. The CDR3 nucleotides are TGTGCCAGCAGTTTATTCATGGGCCAGGGAAACAATGAGCAGTTCTTC. Translating gives CASSLFMGQGNNEQFF.